This TCR beta chain is drawn from a study of immune heterogeneity within non-small cell lung tumors. At the level of the study: The tumor set comprised a handful of squamous cell carcinomas and 9 to 10 non-squamous carcinomas (plus 1 not otherwise specified). Notes on the study in general: High-frequency clones unique to single sites coexisted with identical dominant CDR3 beta clonotypes that recurred across tumor sites within a patient. Individual patients had largely distinct high-frequency T-cell receptor beta clonotypes.

The table lists this clonotype with a few counts. Its specificity is unknown. CDR3 of TCR beta was amplified by multiplex PCR that used 32 V and 13 J primers. TCRdb independently ran MiXCR on the multiplex PCR reads; one entry per CDR3 protein. The table shows more than 4,000 distinct CDR3 sequences, with more than 20% occurring only once. Per sample, roughly 570 ng of bulk tumor genomic DNA was the template used. Primary tumors were biopsied several times each, far apart, intraoperatively. Curative surgery was undertaken by patients, who had untreated, newly diagnosed non-small cell lung cancer. Samples were obtained from newly diagnosed non-small cell lung cancer patients who were having surgery with curative intent. Sequencing input: lung tumor tissue. The origin of this receptor is a man in his 60s with non-small cell lung cancer.

This CDR3 reads CASSWQGRSYNEQFF. The CDR3 DNA sequence: TGCGCCAGCAGCTGGCAAGGACGGAGCTACAATGAGCAGTTCTTC. The chain employs TRBV5-1 and TRBJ2-1; D is ambiguous. From germline, CDR1 is SGHRS and CDR2 YFSETQ. Between the trimmed V and J ends, which lost 3 bases and 3 bases, there was a span of 13 bases. The CDR3 covers 15 residues.